The 8 T cell receptor beta chains below were found in one sample sequenced in a study of T cell responses to AZD1222 COVID-19 vaccine. Data came from immunoSEQ multiplex PCR; TCRdb stores just in-frame clones and leaves some out. The profile covers some 70,000 clones, with roughly 84% appearing a single time and about 9.4% taken by the ten largest. This specimen consisted of peripheral blood, obtained on day 0 of AZD1222 vaccination. The receptor set was obtained from an adult in good health.

J is TRBJ2-5 and V is TRBV23-1; 12 bases are shared with TRBD2. Being an ORF, TRBV23-1 has a function that is uncertain. This CDR3 region has 18 residues. Trimming took 2 bases from V and 0 from J; bases not matched to a gene: 7. The CDR3 bases are TGCGCCAGCAGTCAAGGGGCTAGCGGGGGGGCGTACCAAGAGACCCAGTACTTC. It yields the protein CASSQGASGGAYQETQYF.

The chain combines TRBV27 with TRBJ2-3, with 8 bases that match TRBD2. Germline CDR1 and CDR2: MNHEY and SMNVEV (reference sequence). This CDR3 is built from 15 residues. The junction had 6 bases not matched to a gene; V was cut back by 3 bases and J by 4 bases. DNA of the CDR3: TGTGCCAGCAGTTTTTTCGGGGGGGCCCCAGATACGCAGTATTTT. Residues: CASSFFGGAPDTQYF.

This chain joins TRBV5-4 and TRBJ2-3; 7 positions agree with TRBD2. Germline loops: CDR1 SGHNT, CDR2 YYREEE (reference sequence). The CDR3 has 15 amino acids. The J segment lost 4 bases and the V segment lost 0 bases, leaving 5 bases of the junction unmatched. CDR3 DNA: TGTGCCAGCAGCTTGGTGGCGGGGGAGTCAGATACGCAGTATTTT. It encodes CASSLVAGESDTQYF.

The chain's CDR3 is CASSLGHFSPLHF. In DNA form, the CDR3 reads TGTGCCAGCAGCTTGGGACACTTTTCACCCCTCCACTTT. The chain has TRBV7-2 and TRBJ1-6; tentatively, D is TRBD1 (6 bases). Germline V CDR1 and CDR2: SGHTA, FQGNSA. V dropped 3 bases and J dropped 9 bases, with 9 bases sitting between them. The CDR3 contains 13 residues.

The V call is TRBV7-3, the J call TRBJ2-5; TRBD2 agrees at 11 bases. The V segment lost 5 bases and the J segment 6 bases; nucleotides outside the gene matches: 14. The germline V gene has CDR1 SGHTA and CDR2 FQGTGA. This CDR3 contains 17 residues. DNA of the CDR3: TGTGCCAGCAGCCCAGCTAGCGGGGGGTCAGGTTCTCAGACCCAGTACTTC. This codes for CASSPASGGSGSQTQYF.

For the CDR3, the DNA is TGTGCCAGCAGCCAGAGACACCGTCGATGGAATCAGCCCCAGCATTTT. Protein: CASSQRHRRWNQPQHF. The chain has TRBV14 and TRBJ1-5, with unresolved D. The CDR3 is 16 residues long. Per the germline V gene, CDR1 is SGHDN and CDR2 is FVKESK. V was clipped by 3 bases and J by 4 bases, with 16 bases between them.

In its sample, this clone was seen once. The chain uses TRBV2 and TRBJ1-3; D remains ambiguous. V was shortened by 0 bases and J by 0 bases, with 9 bases between the two germline ends. Germline-derived CDR1 and CDR2 are SNHLY and FYNNEI. The CDR3 spans 16 residues. The CDR3 loop reads CASSEAIWFSGNTIYF. DNA of the CDR3: TGTGCCAGCAGTGAAGCCATTTGGTTCTCTGGAAACACCATATATTTT.

The CDR3 DNA reads as TGTGCCAGCAGTGCGGACACGGGACTTTATGGCTACACCTTC. It translates to CASSADTGLYGYTF. The genes are TRBV9 and TRBJ1-2; TRBD1 is a possible D gene (5 bases). Trimming cost V 5 bases and J 5 bases, with 16 bases left between them. Germline V gene sequence: CDR1 SGDLS, CDR2 YYNGEE. This CDR3 spans 14 amino acids. Supplemented by reference TRBV9 and TRBJ1-2, the full variable domain reads DSGVTQTPKHLITATGQRVTLRCSPRSGDLSVYWYQQSLDQGLQFLIQYYNGEERAKGNILERFSAQQFPDLHSELNLSSLELGDSALYFCASSADTGLYGYTFGSGTRLTVV.